This T cell receptor beta chain emerged from a study of T cells in Graves' hyperthyroidism and ophthalmopathy (dated by TCRdb to 2018 to 2020). Regarding the study in general: Peripheral blood samples were taken at the time of initial diagnosis, prior to any treatment. The 95 to 100 discovery patients were randomly divided into training and test sets at a 7:3 ratio. Prospective prediction of ophthalmopathy was tested in an independent validation cohort consisting of about 20 hyperthyroidism patients and some 17 patients who later progressed to ophthalmopathy. In about 6 Graves' hyperthyroidism patients, the study also compared T-cell repertoires from thyroid tissue with T-cell repertoires from blood. To identify distinguishing TCR V-J signatures, a discovery cohort of around 100 patients was used, comprising 43 with Graves' ophthalmopathy and roughly 60 with stable Graves' hyperthyroidism. The paper reports TCR Vbeta CDR3 sequencing of 135 peripheral blood samples: over 40 ophthalmopathy, roughly 74 hyperthyroidism and 17 progressor patients. After sampling, hyperthyroidism patients received methimazole starting at 30 mg daily, and ophthalmopathy patients received high-dose intravenous methylprednisolone. Overall study results and their limits: No statistical method was used to set the sample size in advance, and investigators knew the group allocation. Most expanded thyroid clonotypes (frequency above 0.001) were also found in blood, which suggests that blood repertoires may mirror thyroid immune responses. During validation, the model predicted progression to ophthalmopathy a median of around six months ahead of onset, with around 65% sensitivity and around 72% specificity. A 13 V-J signature model separated ophthalmopathy from stable hyperthyroidism, with around 88% sensitivity and 81.08% specificity in cross-validation and 80%/75% in testing.

The germline V gene yields KGHDR for CDR1 and SFDVKD for CDR2. V has 3 bases trimmed and J has 1 base trimmed; junction bases matching no gene number 9. Inclusive of the bounding cysteine and phenylalanine, the CDR3 is 18 residues long. The CDR3 DNA has 54 bases and is translated from base 1. The TCR beta CDR3 regions were amplified from RNA transcripts. The first round of RT-PCR for the TCR CDR3 was performed with the HTBI primer set and the Qiagen OneStep RT-PCR kit. The libraries were constructed in a second round of multiplex PCR and then size-selected and purified. Paired-end sequencing of the libraries was performed with 100 bp reads on an Illumina HiSeq2000. Processing in the source paper ran as follows. SOAPnuke was used to process the raw data, throwing out any read that contained adapters or uncalled bases, had a mean Phred below 15, or lacked an exact constant-primer or identifier match. COPE v1.2.5 was used to merge high-quality paired reads, and clonotypes were defined as unique nucleotide sequences. Clonotypes were aligned to IMGT TRBV, TRBD and TRBJ reference segments using MiTCR v1.1. The analysis included only V-J combinations with a frequency above 0.0001, which together covered 99% to 99.2% of the repertoires. The TCS score was defined as the ratio of F50 (clonal expansion) to E x V (chaos), calculated using BLOSUM62-based TCRdist between CDR3 peptides within each V-J. Welch's t-statistics and random forest reduced 500 to 650 V-J features to roughly 13, which were used in a naive Bayes classifier (R e1071). TCRdb applied fastp at Q25 and MiXCR to the public reads, then kept only in-frame beta chains. Identical CDR3 proteins give one entry, which carries the most common genes and DNA. These V and J calls rely on TCRdb rather than the paper's analysis. The sample table shows about 400,000 distinct CDR3 sequences, and under 15% are seen once. Together, the top ten hold 30% to 35% of the sample.

Comment on this clonotype: Its antigen is currently not known. Per-base qualities were not stored, and no clone one base away is much larger.

Graves' hyperthyroidism was defined as stable when no progression to ophthalmopathy occurred over 18 months of follow-up. Hyperthyroidism patients were newly diagnosed, with disease duration under 2 months, and aged 18 to 65 years. Patients with uncontrolled infections, other autoimmune diseases, pregnancy or lactation were excluded. Diagnoses were established on the basis of clinical symptoms, serum thyroxine and TRAb, thyroid ultrasound, and orbital computed tomography. Ficoll-Paque density gradient centrifugation was used to isolate PBMCs from around 10 ml of fresh peripheral blood. Trizol reagent was used to extract total RNA, and RNA quality was then checked on an Agilent 2100 Bioanalyzer.

Sequencing was carried out using blood. The receptor was derived from a young woman with Graves' hyperthyroidism. The chain uses TRBV24-1 and TRBJ2-2; TRBD1 agrees with 8 junctional bases. DNA sequence: TGTGCCACCAGTGATCCAATTGGACAGGGAGGGAACACCGGGGAGCTGTTTTTT. This sequence encodes CATSDPIGQGGNTGELFF.